This TCR beta chain was sequenced for a study of cytomegalovirus exposure and HLA in healthy donors. Study-level results: After further analysis at a later stage, 16,951 TCR beta sequences were associated with HLA alleles at 0.05 false discovery rate. In a later analysis, HLA-C alleles had the fewest associated TCRs, DRB1 alleles the most. Per a prior analysis, the majority of TCR beta V segments were productive roughly 90% or roughly 30% of the time.

Use of 60 Vbeta and 13 Jbeta primers characterized the PCR. Generated by immunoSEQ multiplex PCR, the TCRdb table keeps only in-frame clones and is missing some. The sample yields about 150,000 clones, approximately 88% seen once. In regard to this clone: The antigen is unknown.

This clonotype was obtained from a woman aged 40-49 years in good health and CMV-seronegative. The sample consisted of PBMCs.

CDR3 DNA: TGTGCCAGCAGCTTGCCGGGACAGAATTCACCCCTCCACTTT. It yields the protein CASSLPGQNSPLHF. The chain uses TRBV5-6 and TRBJ1-6, with 7 bases lining up with TRBD1. Germline V gene sequence: CDR1 SGHDT, CDR2 YYEEEE. This CDR3 contains 14 residues. The V segment lost 1 base and the J segment 7 bases; nucleotides outside the gene matches: 2.